This T cell receptor (beta chain) derives from a study of cytotoxic CD8 clonotypes in ibrutinib-treated CLL. Study-level information: Patient counts were 11 relapsed/refractory, more than 14 treatment-naive and fewer than 18 IGHV unmutated.

Findings and limits, study-wide: Pretreatment clonality was elevated relative to age-matched healthy donors and paralleled circulating CD8+ T-cell counts. Public clonotypes were rare and shrank or held steady on treatment.

This clone was seen more than once but under ten times. As yet, its antigen is unknown. Only in-frame clones appear in the TCRdb table, and some are missing; sequencing was by immunoSEQ multiplex PCR. This table holds around 160,000 clones, roughly 88% found once. Specimen: PBMCs, collected at disease progression, from a patient treated with ibrutinib. This TCR derives from a human donor with chronic lymphocytic leukemia.

The CDR3 sequence: CASSSTRDSGNTIYF. CDR3 coding DNA: TGTGCCAGCAGCTCTACCAGGGACTCTGGAAACACCATATATTTT. This chain joins TRBV13 and TRBJ1-3; tentative D call: TRBD1 (5 bases). Germline V gives CDR1 PRHDT, CDR2 FYEKMQ (reference sequence). Trimming cost V 4 bases and J 0 bases, with 10 bases left between them. This CDR3 contains 15 residues.